Described below is a single T cell receptor beta chain sequence and its context. This sample is drawn from a study of blood T cell repertoires in COVID-19. Across the whole study: The cDNA or gDNA used as material had been derived from T cells, B-cell-depleted T cells, or PBMCs.

The authors' processing: Researchers report that nucleated cell counts were estimated from reference gene primer amplification. This table comes from immunoSEQ multiplex PCR, and its TCRdb copy is limited to in-frame clones, with some not included. Clonal size and the V and J genes are those of that table, whereas D and trimming came from the DNA. The table records 300,000 to 450,000 clones, less than 85% of them present only once. This sequence originates from a young woman with acute or convalescent COVID-19. Specimen: peripheral blood.

The CDR3 loop reads CASSLTGLEQYF. CDR3 nucleotide sequence: TGTGCCAGCTCATTGACAGGGCTCGAGCAGTACTTC. The genes are TRBV3-1 (or the pseudogene TRBV3-2) and TRBJ2-7; 7 bases fit TRBD1. CDR3 length equals 12 residues. V lost 8 bases, J lost 6 bases, and 7 bases stayed unmatched. Germline lookup yields CDR1 LGHDT and CDR2 YNNKEL (reference sequence).